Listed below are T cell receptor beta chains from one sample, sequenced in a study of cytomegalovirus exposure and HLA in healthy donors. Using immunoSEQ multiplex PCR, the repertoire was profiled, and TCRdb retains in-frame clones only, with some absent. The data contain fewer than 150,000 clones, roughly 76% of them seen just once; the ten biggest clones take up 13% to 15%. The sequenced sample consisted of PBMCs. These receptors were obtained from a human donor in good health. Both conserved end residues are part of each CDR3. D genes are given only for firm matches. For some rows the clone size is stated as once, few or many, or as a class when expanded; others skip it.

CASSLMGGLAFDEQFF TGCGCCAGCAGCCTTATGGGGGGACTAGCGTTCGATGAGCAGTTCTTC TRBJ2-1 TRBD2 - TRBV4-1
CASSYSAVNTEAFF TGTGCCAGCAGTTACTCCGCGGTGAACACTGAAGCTTTCTTT TRBJ1-1 - once TRBV6-6
CAISEQGGTPLEQYF TGTGCCATCAGTGAGCAAGGAGGGACCCCTTTGGAGCAGTACTTC TRBJ2-7 - - TRBV10-3
CASSPQGPYNEQFF TGTGCCAGCAGTCCCCAGGGGCCCTACAATGAGCAGTTCTTC TRBJ2-1 - - TRBV28
CASGYLSGEQYF TGTGCCAGCGGATACCTCTCAGGAGAGCAGTACTTC TRBJ2-7 - - TRBV11-1
CASTTSGDWELFF TGCGCCAGCACCACTAGCGGGGACTGGGAGCTGTTTTTT TRBJ2-2 TRBD2 - TRBV5-1
CASSPGRLGNEQFF TGTGCCAGCTCACCGGGGCGGCTTGGCAATGAGCAGTTCTTC TRBJ2-1 - - TRBV18
CASIEHRDSPEFGYTF TGTGCCAGCATTGAACACCGGGACAGCCCCGAATTCGGCTACACCTTC TRBJ1-2 TRBD1 once TRBV6-1
CASSAKAGDVYEQYF TGTGCCAGCAGCGCCAAAGCGGGAGACGTCTACGAGCAGTACTTC TRBJ2-7 TRBD2 - TRBV9
CASRLGQGNDYTF TGTGCCAGCAGACTAGGACAGGGAAATGACTACACCTTC TRBJ1-2 TRBD1 few TRBV2
CSVGRLGPGEQYF TGCAGCGTGGGCCGTCTTGGGCCCGGCGAGCAGTACTTC TRBJ2-7 - - TRBV29-1
CASLYRGGQHGYTF TGTGCCAGCCTATACAGGGGAGGACAACATGGCTACACCTTC TRBJ1-2 TRBD1 - TRBV6-6
CASSIAATRTGMNTEAFF TGTGCCAGTAGTATAGCAGCAACTAGGACAGGAATGAACACTGAAGCTTTCTTT TRBJ1-1 TRBD1 - TRBV19
CASSIGTAYEQYF TGTGCCAGCAGTATCGGGACAGCCTACGAGCAGTACTTC TRBJ2-7 TRBD1 - TRBV27
CASRSGTGDFSSGNTIYF TGTGCCAGCAGGTCCGGGACAGGGGATTTTAGCTCTGGAAACACCATATATTTT TRBJ1-3 TRBD1 once TRBV7-8
CASSQLDRGGKPQHF TGCGCCAGCAGCCAGCTAGACAGGGGGGGAAAGCCCCAGCATTTT TRBJ1-5 TRBD1 - TRBV4-1
CASRALLDRNTEAFF TGTGCCAGTAGGGCACTACTAGACCGAAACACTGAAGCTTTCTTT TRBJ1-1 - - TRBV19
CASSQAIRRGGGSGYTF TGTGCCAGCAGCCAAGCGATAAGACGCGGAGGGGGCTCTGGCTACACCTTC TRBJ1-2 TRBD1 few TRBV14
CASSPLGGQPQHF TGCGCCAGCAGCCCGTTAGGAGGTCAGCCCCAGCATTTT TRBJ1-5 - - TRBV5-1
CASSHPGAYNEQFF TGCGCCAGCAGCCACCCGGGAGCCTACAATGAGCAGTTCTTC TRBJ2-1 - - TRBV5-1
CAWTHGASGSDEQFF TGTGCCTGGACCCATGGGGCTAGCGGGAGTGATGAGCAGTTCTTC TRBJ2-1 TRBD2 - TRBV30
CASSKRRDSYFNQPQHF TGTGCCAGCAGCAAAAGACGGGACAGCTACTTCAATCAGCCCCAGCATTTT TRBJ1-5 - once TRBV21-1
CASSQEGMVAPNNEQFF TGTGCCAGCAGCCAAGAGGGGATGGTAGCGCCTAACAATGAGCAGTTCTTC TRBJ2-1 - - TRBV4-2
CASSRYTGATEAFF TGTGCCAGCTCTCGCTACACAGGGGCCACTGAAGCTTTCTTT TRBJ1-1 TRBD1 few TRBV18
CASSRSGQGVNEQFF TGTGCTAGCAGCCGTAGCGGGCAAGGCGTCAATGAGCAGTTCTTC TRBJ2-1 TRBD2 - TRBV7-7
CASSLVNHLPTDTQYF TGTGCCAGCAGCTTAGTTAACCACTTGCCCACAGATACGCAGTATTTT TRBJ2-3 - few TRBV7-2
CAIKDRVGHTEAFF TGTGCCATCAAGGACAGGGTGGGGCACACTGAAGCTTTCTTT TRBJ1-1 TRBD1 few TRBV10-3
CASSSPSWGLQETQYF TGCGCCAGCAGCTCCCCTAGCTGGGGGCTGCAAGAGACCCAGTACTTC TRBJ2-5 - - TRBV5-1
CASSFSRGYEQYF TGTGCCAGCAGTTTCTCGAGGGGGTACGAGCAGTACTTC TRBJ2-7 - - TRBV2
CASADWNTEAFF TGTGCCTCAGCGGACTGGAACACTGAAGCTTTCTTT TRBJ1-1 - few TRBV25-1
CASSFRADTQYF TGTGCCAGCAGCTTTAGAGCAGATACGCAGTATTTT TRBJ2-3 - - TRBV7-8
CASSFSGTGWSDYGYTF TGTGCCAGCAGCTTCTCCGGGACAGGGTGGTCTGACTATGGCTACACCTTC TRBJ1-2 TRBD1 - TRBV7-6
CASSSSDRSGSYEQYF TGTGCCAGCAGCTCCTCGGACAGGTCAGGCTCCTACGAGCAGTACTTC TRBJ2-7 TRBD1 - TRBV7-6
CSGKGRETQYF TGCAGTGGGAAGGGGAGGGAGACCCAGTACTTC TRBJ2-5 - - TRBV20-1
CASTVAGGPLETQYF TGTGCCAGCACCGTAGCGGGAGGGCCCCTGGAGACCCAGTACTTC TRBJ2-5 TRBD2 few TRBV7-9
CTSSRRPGPKNQPQHF TGCACCAGCAGCCGTCGGCCGGGTCCCAAAAATCAGCCCCAGCATTTT TRBJ1-5 - - TRBV1
CASSQGTGVMAGELFF TGTGCCAGCAGCCAAGGGACAGGGGTTATGGCCGGGGAGCTGTTTTTT TRBJ2-2 TRBD1 few TRBV5-6
CASSRGTGSSNYGYTF TGTGCCAGCAGCCGGGGGACAGGTAGTTCTAACTATGGCTACACCTTC TRBJ1-2 TRBD1 few TRBV11-2
CAISAGGGGELFF TGTGCCATCAGTGCCGGGGGAGGCGGGGAGCTGTTTTTT TRBJ2-2 - - TRBV10-3
CATSRGGDRGRRGEKLFF TGTGCCACCAGCAGAGGGGGGGACAGGGGGCGCCGGGGTGAAAAACTGTTTTTT TRBJ1-4 TRBD1 - TRBV15
CASRRPGLAGGNEQFF TGTGCCAGCAGACGCCCGGGACTAGCGGGAGGAAATGAGCAGTTCTTC TRBJ2-1 TRBD2 - TRBV2
CASTPSGTGGTDTQYF TGCGCCAGCACCCCGTCCGGGACAGGGGGCACAGATACGCAGTATTTT TRBJ2-3 TRBD1 - TRBV5-1
CASSAPPVLTYEQYF TGTGCCAGCAGCGCCCCGCCGGTACTTACCTACGAGCAGTACTTC TRBJ2-7 - few TRBV6-1
CASSLRGQRAATTDTQYF TGCGCCAGCAGCTTGAGGGGGCAACGCGCAGCTACCACAGATACGCAGTATTTT TRBJ2-3 TRBD1 - TRBV5-1
CASSVDSSGRATDTQYF TGTGCCAGCAGCGTAGATTCGAGCGGGAGGGCCACAGATACGCAGTATTTT TRBJ2-3 TRBD2 - TRBV9
CASREWAQSSYEQYF TGTGCCAGCAGAGAATGGGCACAGAGCTCCTACGAGCAGTACTTC TRBJ2-7 - - TRBV6-1
CAISGGTGRETEAFF TGTGCCATCAGTGGAGGGACAGGACGGGAGACTGAAGCTTTCTTT TRBJ1-1 TRBD1 - TRBV10-3
CASSKPGQGHYGYTF TGTGCCAGCAGTAAACCGGGACAGGGCCACTATGGCTACACCTTC TRBJ1-2 TRBD1 - TRBV2
CASSYQQGPGETQYF TGTGCCAGCAGCTACCAACAGGGCCCAGGAGAGACCCAGTACTTC TRBJ2-5 - - TRBV28
CASSRTGPNTGELFF TGTGCCAGCAGCAGGACAGGACCGAACACCGGGGAGCTGTTTTTT TRBJ2-2 TRBD1 once TRBV9
CASSSGGDTQYF TGTGCCAGCAGCTCCGGCGGGGATACGCAGTATTTT TRBJ2-3 - - TRBV5-4
CASSQPGGSYNEQFF TGTGCCAGCAGCCAACCAGGGGGCTCCTACAATGAGCAGTTCTTC TRBJ2-1 TRBD1 - TRBV7-9
CASSPDRANSPLHF TGCGCCAGCAGTCCTGACAGGGCTAATTCACCCCTCCACTTT TRBJ1-6 TRBD1 - TRBV5-1
CASSLEAGHNEQFF TGTGCCAGCAGCTTGGAGGCGGGGCACAATGAGCAGTTCTTC TRBJ2-1 - - TRBV5-6
CASSQDVGGRGGKTQYF TGCGCCAGCAGCCAAGATGTGGGGGGCAGGGGAGGGAAGACCCAGTACTTC TRBJ2-5 - - TRBV4-3
CASSLGGGTDTQYF TGTGCCAGCAGCTTAGGCGGGGGAACAGATACGCAGTATTTT TRBJ2-3 - - TRBV13
CASTPTGRSNYGYTF TGTGCCAGCACCCCGACAGGGAGATCTAACTATGGCTACACCTTC TRBJ1-2 TRBD1 - TRBV28
CASSQGVTDTQYF TGCGCCAGCAGCCAAGGGGTGACAGATACGCAGTATTTT TRBJ2-3 - - TRBV10-1
CASSLWETSGPNTQYF TGCGCCAGCAGCTTGTGGGAGACTAGCGGCCCTAATACGCAGTATTTT TRBJ2-3 TRBD2 - TRBV5-1